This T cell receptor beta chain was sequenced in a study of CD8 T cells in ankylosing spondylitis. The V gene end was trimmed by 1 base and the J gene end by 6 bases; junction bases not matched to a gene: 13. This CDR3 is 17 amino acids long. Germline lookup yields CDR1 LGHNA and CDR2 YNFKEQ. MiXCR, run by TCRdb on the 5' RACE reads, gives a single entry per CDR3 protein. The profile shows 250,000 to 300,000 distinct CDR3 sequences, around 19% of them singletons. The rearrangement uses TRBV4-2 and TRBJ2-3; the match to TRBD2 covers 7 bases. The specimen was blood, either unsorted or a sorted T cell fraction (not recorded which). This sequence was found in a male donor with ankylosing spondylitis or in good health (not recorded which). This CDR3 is CASSQVLGEGPGDTQYF. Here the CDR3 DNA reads TGTGCCAGCAGCCAAGTACTCGGGGAGGGGCCCGGGGATACGCAGTATTTT.